This TCR beta chain is drawn from a study of OX40 agonist ivuxolimab in advanced cancers. Study-level information: A partial response was reached by three patients: one with hepatocellular carcinoma and two with cutaneous melanoma.

In regard to this clone: Its antigen is currently unknown.

Generated by immunoSEQ multiplex PCR, the TCRdb table keeps only in-frame clones and is missing some. Among roughly 80,000 clones listed, around 86% were seen once. General study results and limits: Partial responders dosed at 0.1-3.0 mg/kg displayed clonal expansion ranking among the lowest. Clones of CD4+ and CD8+ blood T cells grew by week 6 at doses of 0.1 to 3.0 mg/kg.

The CDR3 totals 12 residues. Germline V gives CDR1 SNHLY, CDR2 FYNNEI. V shed 2 bases and J shed 8 bases, with 6 bases lying between them. Any history of autoimmune disease or systemic immunosuppression disqualified patients. Sequenced here: CD4+ or CD8+ T cells sorted from blood, sampled in a trial of the OX40 agonist ivuxolimab. V usage is TRBV2 and J usage is TRBJ1-4; D is uncertain. The clonotype was recovered from an adult with an advanced solid tumor such as melanoma, head and neck, liver or kidney cancer. CDR3 in amino acids: CASSESVEKLFF. CDR3 in DNA: TGTGCCAGCAGTGAATCGGTGGAAAAACTGTTTTTT.